These 13 T cell receptor beta chains were all obtained from the same sample, sequenced in a study of shared clonotypes between healthy human individuals. Using immunoSEQ multiplex PCR, the repertoire was profiled, and TCRdb retains in-frame clones only, with some absent. The sample contains some 2,000,000 clones, 90% to 96% of which appear only once. The sequenced material came from naive CD4+ T cells sorted from blood. Stated subset: CD45RA+ positively selected. Receptor source: a man aged 18 to 29 in good health.

The chain has TRBV10-3 and TRBJ1-5, with D perhaps TRBD1 (5 bases). Trimming took 4 bases from V and 6 from J, leaving 13 bases between them. CDR3 length: 14 amino acids. Germline V lookup: CDR1 ENHRY, CDR2 SYGVKD. CDR3 nucleotides: TGTGCCATCAGTGCCGGGGCGCAAAGTCAGCCCCAGCATTTT. It yields the protein CAISAGAQSQPQHF.

The CDR3 nucleotides are TGTGCCAGCAGCTTACAGAAGGGCACAGATACGCAGTATTTT. Protein sequence: CASSLQKGTDTQYF. The gene calls are TRBV7-9 and TRBJ2-3; D is unresolved. The CDR3 consists of 14 residues. V was trimmed by 2 bases and J by 1 base, leaving 7 bases between them. Germline CDR1 is SEHNR and CDR2 is FQNEAQ (reference sequence).

The V and J genes are TRBV5-4 and TRBJ2-1, with TRBD2 identical over 7 bases. The length of the CDR3 is 15 residues. Trimming removed 3 bases from V and 4 bases from J; junction bases left unmatched: 7. Germline V gives CDR1 SGHNT, CDR2 YYREEE (reference sequence). The CDR3 DNA sequence: TGTGCCAGCAGCTCCCTCGGGGGGACGTACAATGAGCAGTTCTTC. Its translation: CASSSLGGTYNEQFF.

The V gene is TRBV19, the J gene TRBJ2-5; no definite D call. V lost 4 bases, J lost 10 bases, and 16 bases lay in between. CDR1 is LNHDA, CDR2 SQIVND, per germline (reference sequence). This CDR3 has 13 residues. CDR3 region: CASSRGSKAFQYF. The DNA of the CDR3 is TGTGCCAGTAGTAGAGGCAGCAAGGCGTTCCAGTACTTC.

The chain recombines TRBV6-5 with TRBJ1-6; D possibly corresponds to TRBD1 (5 bases). Germline assignment: CDR1 MNHEY and CDR2 SVGAGI. The CDR3 runs 15 residues. Between the trimmed V and J ends, which lost 5 bases and 6 bases, there was a span of 14 bases. The CDR3 spells CASSTLDSSNSPLHF. In DNA, the CDR3 is TGTGCCAGCAGTACCCTTGACAGCTCTAATTCACCCCTCCACTTT.

Here the CDR3 reads CASSQTAGNTIYF. CDR3 bases: TGCGCCAGCAGTCAGACGGCCGGAAACACCATATATTTT. This chain uses TRBV10-1 with TRBJ1-3, with D unresolved. V was cut by 5 bases and J by 4 bases, with 9 bases left in between. Per germline, CDR1 WNHNN and CDR2 SYGVQD (reference sequence). The CDR3 covers 13 residues.

The J gene is TRBJ1-4, the V gene TRBV6-5; 8 nucleotides match TRBD1. The CDR3 spans 13 residues. The germline V gene encodes CDR1 MNHEY and CDR2 SVGAGI. V lost 6 bases and J lost 7; bases outside the gene matches: 4. CDR3 sequence: CASSRDRSEKLFF. Written as DNA, the CDR3 is TGTGCCAGCAGCCGGGACAGGTCTGAAAAACTGTTTTTT.

V usage is TRBV10-3 and J usage is TRBJ2-5; unclear D gene. CDR3 length: 15 residues. V was clipped by 0 bases and J by 4 bases, with 12 bases between them. Germline CDR1 reads ENHRY; CDR2 reads SYGVKD. In DNA, the CDR3 is TGTGCCATCAGTGAGTCGTGGTCGCACGGAGAGACCCAGTACTTC. Protein sequence: CAISESWSHGETQYF.

The V gene is TRBV28, the J gene TRBJ1-1; possible D gene TRBD1, 5 bases. The CDR3 consists of 12 residues. Trimming took off 4 bases at V and 8 bases at J, with 11 bases between the two ends. The V gene's germline CDR1 is MDHEN and CDR2 SYDVKM. CDR3 residues: CASSSRGREAFF. CDR3 sequence (DNA): TGTGCCAGCAGTTCCCGGGGGAGGGAAGCTTTCTTT. The whole variable domain, remainder taken from reference TRBV28 and TRBJ1-1, is DVKVTQSSRYLVKRTGEKVFLECVQDMDHENMFWYRQDPGLGLRLIYFSYDVKMKEKGDIPEGYSVSREKKERFSLILESASTNQTSMYLCASSSRGREAFFGQGTRLTVV.

To note about this clone: Other DNA sequences within the sample encode an identical CDR3. V is TRBV5-1 and J is TRBJ2-7, with a weak D call TRBD2 (6 bases). Germline V CDR1 and CDR2: SGHRS, YFSETQ. V dropped 4 bases and J dropped 0 bases, with 8 bases sitting between them. The CDR3 runs 13 residues. The CDR3: CASSRGTSYEQYF. CDR3 in DNA: TGCGCCAGCAGCCGCGGGACCTCCTACGAGCAGTACTTC.

This chain uses TRBV5-4 with TRBJ2-1; 13 bases align to TRBD2. V shed 2 bases and J 2 bases; nucleotides not matched to a gene: 13. The CDR3 runs 20 residues. Germline CDR1 and CDR2: SGHNT and YYREEE (reference sequence). The CDR3 spells CASSFPRTSGSNRAYNEQFF. CDR3 DNA sequence: TGTGCCAGCAGCTTTCCTCGGACTAGCGGGAGTAATAGGGCCTACAATGAGCAGTTCTTC.

This clone was seen a few times. This CDR3 is also generated by other DNA sequences in the sample. CDR3 DNA: TGTGCCAGCAGAAGGGGCGGATCAAATCAGCCCCAGCATTTT. This sequence encodes CASRRGGSNQPQHF. The rearrangement links TRBV28 to TRBJ1-5; D may be TRBD1 (5 bases). Between the trimmed V and J ends, which lost 6 bases and 4 bases, there was a span of 13 bases. The CDR3 has 14 amino acids. CDR1 and CDR2 (germline): MDHEN, SYDVKM.

The V and J genes are TRBV19 and TRBJ2-1, with 12 bases that match TRBD2. The CDR3 has 17 residues. Germline lookup yields CDR1 LNHDA and CDR2 SQIVND (reference sequence). V shed 4 bases, J shed 7 bases, and the junction held 11 bases outside the gene matches. The CDR3, as DNA: TGTGCCAGTAGTACGGGGCCTAGCGGGGGGGCCGCGAATGAGCAGTTCTTC. This encodes CASSTGPSGGAANEQFF.